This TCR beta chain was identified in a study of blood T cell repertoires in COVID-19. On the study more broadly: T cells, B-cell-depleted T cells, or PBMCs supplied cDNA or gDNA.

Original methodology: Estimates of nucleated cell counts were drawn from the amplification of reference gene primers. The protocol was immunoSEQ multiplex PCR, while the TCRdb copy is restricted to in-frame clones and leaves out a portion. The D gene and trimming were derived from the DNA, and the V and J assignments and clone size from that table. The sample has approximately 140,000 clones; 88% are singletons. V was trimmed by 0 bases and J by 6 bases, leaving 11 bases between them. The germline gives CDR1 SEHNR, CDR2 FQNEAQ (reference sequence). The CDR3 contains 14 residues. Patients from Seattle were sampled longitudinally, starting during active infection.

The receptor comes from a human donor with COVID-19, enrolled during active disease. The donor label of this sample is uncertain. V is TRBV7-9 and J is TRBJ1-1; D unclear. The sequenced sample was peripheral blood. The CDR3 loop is CASSLARLSSEAFF. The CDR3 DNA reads TGTGCCAGCAGCTTAGCGCGGTTGAGCTCTGAAGCTTTCTTT.